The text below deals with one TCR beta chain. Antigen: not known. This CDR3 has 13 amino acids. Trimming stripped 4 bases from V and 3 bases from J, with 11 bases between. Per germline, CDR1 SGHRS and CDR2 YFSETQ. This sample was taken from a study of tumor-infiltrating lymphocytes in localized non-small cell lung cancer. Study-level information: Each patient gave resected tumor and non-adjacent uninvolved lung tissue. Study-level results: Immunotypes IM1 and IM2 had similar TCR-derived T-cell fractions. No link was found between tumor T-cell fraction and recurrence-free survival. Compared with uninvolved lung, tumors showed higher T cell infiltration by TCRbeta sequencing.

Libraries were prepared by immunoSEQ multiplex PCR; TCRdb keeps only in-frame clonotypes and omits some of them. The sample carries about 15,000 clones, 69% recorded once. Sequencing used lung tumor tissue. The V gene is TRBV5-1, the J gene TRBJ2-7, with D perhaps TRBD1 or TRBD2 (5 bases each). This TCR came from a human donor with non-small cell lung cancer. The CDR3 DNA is TGCGCCAGCAGCCGGGACCGCTACTACGAGCAGTACTTC. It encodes CASSRDRYYEQYF.